Listed below are T cell receptor beta chains from one sample, sequenced in a study of T cells in Graves' hyperthyroidism and ophthalmopathy. TCRdb redid the calling of the multiplex PCR reads with MiXCR, one entry per CDR3 protein. Among 250,000 to 300,000 distinct CDR3 sequences listed, 13% to 15% were seen once. Sequenced material: blood. The receptor set was obtained from a woman aged 40 to 55 with Graves' hyperthyroidism that later progressed to Graves' ophthalmopathy. Each CDR3 is given with its conserved first and last residue. A D gene is named only where the DNA matches it firmly. Expanded clones get a size class; other rows say once, few or many, or leave the size out.

many 17 TRBJ2-7 TRBV5-6 TRBD1 CASSLGLDRGPLSEQYF TGTGCCAGCAGCTTGGGCCTTGACAGGGGGCCGCTGTCCGAGCAGTACTTC
many 15 TRBJ2-1 TRBV12-3/TRBV12-4 - CASSFNGRTYNEQFF TGTGCCAGCAGTTTTAACGGGAGAACCTACAATGAGCAGTTCTTC
few 13 TRBJ2-2 TRBV19 - CASSQRFTGELFF TGTGCCAGTAGCCAGAGGTTCACCGGGGAGCTGTTTTTT
many 13 TRBJ2-1 TRBV24-1 - CATSGRSYNEQFF TGTGCCACCAGCGGAAGGTCCTACAATGAGCAGTTCTTC
- 17 TRBJ2-3 TRBV18 TRBD2 CASSPRTSGASTDTQYF TGTGCCAGCTCACCGAGGACTAGCGGGGCTAGCACAGATACGCAGTATTTT
- 15 TRBJ1-3 TRBV27 - CASSLLGESGNTIYF TGTGCCAGCAGTTTATTGGGGGAATCTGGAAACACCATATATTTT
many 12 TRBJ1-6 TRBV6-2/TRBV6-3 - CASSFNFAPLHF TGTGCCAGCAGTTTCAACTTCGCACCCCTCCACTTT
many 13 TRBJ2-1 TRBV3-1 TRBD2 CASSQLQRGEQFF TGTGCCAGCAGCCAACTTCAGCGGGGTGAGCAGTTCTTC
many 12 TRBJ1-1 TRBV6-1 - CASSPFRAAAFF TGTGCCAGCAGCCCATTTAGGGCGGCAGCTTTCTTT
many 15 TRBJ2-4 TRBV5-8 - CASSLGPGTENIQYF TGTGCCAGCAGCTTGGGACCCGGGACGGAAAACATTCAGTACTTC
few 13 TRBJ2-7 TRBV27 - CATSLRVSYEQYF TGTGCCACCTCCTTACGGGTCTCCTACGAGCAGTACTTC
many 12 TRBJ2-1 TRBV27 - CASSSDGREQFF TGTGCCAGCAGCTCGGACGGTCGAGAGCAGTTCTTC
many 13 TRBJ1-1 TRBV7-9 - CASSSSLQTEAFF TGTGCCAGCAGCTCGTCCCTCCAAACTGAAGCTTTCTTT
many 14 TRBJ1-3 TRBV30 - CAWRQGWVGNTIYF TGTGCCTGGAGGCAGGGATGGGTCGGAAACACCATATATTTT
- 17 TRBJ2-3 TRBV4-2 - CASSQVGQSMGTDTQYF TGTGCCAGCAGCCAAGTTGGACAGTCGATGGGAACAGATACGCAGTATTTT
once 14 TRBJ1-1 TRBV12-3/TRBV12-4 - CASSLSGTGTEAFF TGTGCCAGCAGTTTATCAGGGACGGGGACTGAAGCTTTCTTT
many 15 TRBJ1-2 TRBV6-1 - CASSEALQGIYGYTF TGTGCCAGCAGTGAAGCGCTTCAGGGGATCTATGGCTACACCTTC
many 16 TRBJ2-1 TRBV5-1 TRBD1 CASSFPGRGLYNEQFF TGCGCCAGCAGCTTCCCCGGCAGGGGGCTTTACAATGAGCAGTTCTTC
many 13 TRBJ1-2 TRBV5-1 - CASSKTRGYGYTF TGCGCCAGCAGCAAAACCCGCGGGTATGGCTACACCTTC
- 13 TRBJ1-5 TRBV6-1 - CASSEGWAQPQHF TGTGCCAGCAGTGAAGGCTGGGCCCAGCCCCAGCATTTT
many 16 TRBJ2-1 TRBV7-3 TRBD2 CASSLGTSGRGGEQFF TGTGCCAGCAGCTTAGGGACTAGCGGGAGGGGAGGTGAGCAGTTCTTC
few 16 TRBJ2-1 TRBV7-9 - CASRLGERLGFNEQFF TGTGCCAGCAGACTTGGGGAGAGGCTAGGTTTCAATGAGCAGTTCTTC
many 15 TRBJ2-3 TRBV11-2 - CASRRDGFPTDTQYF TGTGCCAGCAGACGAGATGGCTTTCCCACAGATACGCAGTATTTT
many 15 TRBJ2-7 TRBV13 - CASSLVGAGKSEQYF TGTGCCAGCAGCTTAGTGGGAGCAGGAAAATCCGAGCAGTACTTC
few 18 TRBJ2-7 TRBV18 TRBD2 CASSPQSSGSRIVYEQYF TGTGCCAGCTCACCACAGAGTAGCGGGAGTAGGATTGTCTACGAGCAGTACTTC
many 15 TRBJ1-6 TRBV20-1 - CSALSHGTAVSPLHF TGCAGTGCCCTAAGTCACGGGACGGCGGTTTCACCCCTCCACTTT
many 13 TRBJ2-7 TRBV4-1 - CASSRVEVYEQYF TGCGCCAGCAGCCGGGTGGAGGTCTACGAGCAGTACTTC
many 14 TRBJ2-7 TRBV29-1 - CSVRDGGVNYEQYF TGCAGCGTCAGAGATGGAGGGGTCAACTACGAGCAGTACTTC
many 14 TRBJ2-7 TRBV7-6 TRBD1 CASSSRDRVDGQYF TGTGCCAGCAGCTCCCGGGACAGGGTTGACGGGCAGTACTTC
few 13 TRBJ2-7 TRBV5-1 - CASSLGYTYEQYF TGCGCCAGCAGCCTGGGCTACACCTACGAGCAGTACTTC
many 13 TRBJ2-1 TRBV30 - CACYKNNSREQFF TGTGCCTGCTACAAAAACAACAGTCGTGAGCAGTTCTTC
many 19 TRBJ1-5 TRBV19 TRBD1 CASSIDPPTGLYSNQPQHF TGTGCCAGTAGTATAGACCCTCCGACAGGGCTGTATAGCAATCAGCCCCAGCATTTT
many 15 TRBJ1-1 TRBV5-1 - CASTWGQIANTEAFF TGCGCCAGCACCTGGGGGCAGATCGCAAACACTGAAGCTTTCTTT
- 15 TRBJ2-3 TRBV28 TRBD2 CASSQAASGRNTQYF TGTGCCAGCAGCCAAGCCGCTAGCGGGAGGAATACGCAGTATTTT
many 16 TRBJ2-3 TRBV27 - CASSQGSSVHTDTQYF TGTGCCAGCTCCCAGGGGAGTAGCGTTCACACAGATACGCAGTATTTT
many 13 TRBJ2-1 TRBV20-1 TRBD1 CSADRGPGNEQFF TGCAGTGCTGACAGGGGGCCCGGGAATGAGCAGTTCTTC
few 15 TRBJ2-7 TRBV3-1 TRBD2 CASSQGTSGPYEQYF TGTGCCAGCAGCCAGGGGACTAGCGGACCCTACGAGCAGTACTTC
- 15 TRBJ2-7 TRBV11-1 TRBD2 CASQTGLAGGSEQYF TGTGCCAGCCAAACGGGACTAGCGGGAGGGAGCGAGCAGTACTTC
many 11 TRBJ1-1 TRBV2 - CASLKNTEAFF TGTGCCAGCCTGAAGAACACTGAAGCTTTCTTT
- 16 TRBJ1-6 TRBV28 - CASSPGGSSYNSPLHF TGTGCCAGCAGCCCCGGGGGGAGCTCCTATAATTCACCCCTCCACTTT
few 18 TRBJ2-1 TRBV7-2 TRBD2 CASRKGWLAGGLYNEQFF TGTGCCAGCAGAAAAGGTTGGCTAGCGGGAGGTCTCTACAATGAGCAGTTCTTC
many 12 TRBJ1-4 TRBV4-1 - CASSPAGEKLFF TGCGCCAGCAGCCCTGCGGGTGAAAAACTGTTTTTT
- 15 TRBJ1-1 TRBV9 - CASSAQAGLNTEAFF TGTGCCAGCAGCGCCCAGGCGGGATTGAACACTGAAGCTTTCTTT
many 15 TRBJ2-3 TRBV6-1 - CASSEGGSLTDTQYF TGTGCCAGCAGTGAGGGGGGCTCGCTCACAGATACGCAGTATTTT
many 12 TRBJ1-1 TRBV30 - CAWSVLFAEAFF TGTGCCTGGAGTGTTCTTTTTGCTGAAGCTTTCTTT
many 12 TRBJ2-6 TRBV6-1 - CASSERAGVLTF TGTGCCAGCAGCGAACGGGCAGGCGTCCTGACTTTC
many 15 TRBJ2-5 TRBV7-8 TRBD2 CASSVASGVLMSQYF TGTGCCAGCAGCGTAGCTAGCGGGGTTCTTATGTCCCAGTACTTC
many 17 TRBJ1-1 TRBV7-2 TRBD1 CASSLAATGAYNTEAFF TGTGCCAGCAGCTTAGCGGCCACAGGGGCCTATAACACTGAAGCTTTCTTT
many 12 TRBJ2-3 TRBV29-1 - CSVTKGPDTQYF TGCAGCGTTACCAAAGGCCCAGATACGCAGTATTTT
many 13 TRBJ2-7 TRBV10-3 - CAISESSRWEQYF TGTGCCATCAGTGAGTCGTCGCGGTGGGAGCAGTACTTC
many 13 TRBJ1-1 TRBV18 - CASSPLSNTEAFF TGTGCCAGCTCACCACTTTCTAACACTGAAGCTTTCTTT
many 19 TRBJ2-1 TRBV20-1 - CSARIPVTVRAGSYNEQFF TGCAGTGCTAGAATTCCGGTAACGGTGAGGGCCGGCTCCTACAATGAGCAGTTCTTC
- 14 TRBJ2-1 TRBV10-2 TRBD2 CASALAGVLNEQFF TGCGCCAGCGCCCTAGCGGGAGTCTTAAATGAGCAGTTCTTC